A selection of T cell receptor beta chains follows, all from one sample in a study of multiple sclerosis patients with progressive multifocal leukoencephalopathy. TCRdb's table, derived via immunoSEQ multiplex PCR, lists solely in-frame clones and lacks some. The sample shows fewer than 35,000 clones, 89% of them seen only once. The sequenced sample was PBMCs. The receptors come from a human donor with multiple sclerosis. The CDR3 runs from the conserved cysteine through the conserved F or W. The order of the fields is clone size, V gene, CDR3 protein. Only part of the rows carry a size: once, few, many, or a class if the clone is expanded.

clone size: NA; V gene: TRBV5-4; CDR3 protein: CASSYTGNNEQFF
clone size: once; V gene: TRBV27; CDR3 protein: CASSQPHQNSPLHF
clone size: NA; V gene: TRBV30; CDR3 protein: CAAVVEGYTF
clone size: NA; V gene: TRBV5-4; CDR3 protein: CASSLLVGSTEAFF
clone size: few; V gene: TRBV5-1; CDR3 protein: CASSLGGFSYEQYF
clone size: NA; V gene: TRBV11-2; CDR3 protein: CASSLDGGTGVEKLFF
clone size: NA; V gene: TRBV7-9; CDR3 protein: CASSSRGGGLGTEAFF
clone size: NA; V gene: TRBV9; CDR3 protein: CASPVEVGGPQHF
clone size: NA; V gene: TRBV28; CDR3 protein: CASSFPGGDTRGASPLHF
clone size: NA; V gene: TRBV4-3; CDR3 protein: CASSQDQRAAGELFF
clone size: NA; V gene: TRBV5-1; CDR3 protein: CASSSGRLADYNEQFF
clone size: NA; V gene: TRBV4-1; CDR3 protein: CASSLGQAEDTQYF
clone size: NA; V gene: TRBV30; CDR3 protein: CAWSVGTVSYEQYF
clone size: NA; V gene: TRBV4-3; CDR3 protein: CASSQDVEGVREQYF
clone size: NA; V gene: TRBV9; CDR3 protein: CASSAGGLNEKLFF
clone size: NA; V gene: TRBV11-1; CDR3 protein: CASSIGPAEAFF
clone size: NA; V gene: TRBV7-9; CDR3 protein: CASSLVRTNTEAFF
clone size: once; V gene: TRBV29-1; CDR3 protein: CSVGTGYEQFF
clone size: NA; V gene: TRBV7-9; CDR3 protein: CATKQVSTDTQYF
clone size: NA; V gene: TRBV4-2; CDR3 protein: CASSQAAREGDTQYF
clone size: NA; V gene: TRBV9; CDR3 protein: CASSAYRERGEKLFF
clone size: NA; V gene: TRBV25-1; CDR3 protein: CASSDRARGVETQYF
clone size: NA; V gene: TRBV2; CDR3 protein: CASSEVSGAGQRISYEQYF
clone size: NA; V gene: TRBV30; CDR3 protein: CAWSPGAGEFF
clone size: NA; V gene: TRBV20-1; CDR3 protein: CSARVGETQYF
clone size: NA; V gene: TRBV2; CDR3 protein: CASGNLGGLGYTF
clone size: NA; V gene: TRBV6-5; CDR3 protein: CASSYTAGGYAQYF
clone size: NA; V gene: TRBV28; CDR3 protein: CASSSSGRRYGYTF
clone size: NA; V gene: TRBV27; CDR3 protein: CASSFIGGRGGKNIQYF
clone size: NA; V gene: TRBV15; CDR3 protein: CATSRGPTENTEAFF
clone size: NA; V gene: TRBV30; CDR3 protein: CAWGVVGQFF
clone size: NA; V gene: TRBV11-2; CDR3 protein: CASSLAGTVSYEQYF
clone size: NA; V gene: TRBV5-4; CDR3 protein: CASSLAPYEQFF
clone size: NA; V gene: TRBV7-2; CDR3 protein: CASSLASPTRTTGELFF
clone size: once; V gene: TRBV5-6; CDR3 protein: CASSATGQGSEKLFF
clone size: NA; V gene: TRBV27; CDR3 protein: CASSPTAAGEAFF
clone size: NA; V gene: TRBV30; CDR3 protein: CAWSGDRFHNEQFF
clone size: few; V gene: TRBV7-2; CDR3 protein: CASSLTQGGLTGELFF
clone size: NA; V gene: TRBV28; CDR3 protein: CASRRWGPGNTIYF
clone size: NA; V gene: TRBV5-1; CDR3 protein: CASSLSSGQGGYTF
clone size: NA; V gene: TRBV19; CDR3 protein: CASSIVRGAQNIQYF
clone size: once; V gene: TRBV27; CDR3 protein: CASSLGARRNTGELFF
clone size: NA; V gene: TRBV29-1; CDR3 protein: CSAGQGGGNTEAFF
clone size: NA; V gene: TRBV7-8; CDR3 protein: CASSPGTGGHQPQHF
clone size: once; V gene: TRBV6-5; CDR3 protein: CASSWGRDAYIQYF
clone size: NA; V gene: TRBV7-2; CDR3 protein: CASSLVGYEQYF
clone size: NA; V gene: TRBV5-4; CDR3 protein: CASSFRASGSGGELFF
clone size: NA; V gene: TRBV29-1; CDR3 protein: CSGGQGNTEAFF
clone size: NA; V gene: TRBV7-9; CDR3 protein: CASSLAGKGNTEAFF
clone size: NA; V gene: TRBV29-1; CDR3 protein: CSVEGHGDFNYGYTF
clone size: NA; V gene: TRBV5-6; CDR3 protein: CASSLVGRAGNEQFF
clone size: NA; V gene: TRBV7-8; CDR3 protein: CASSQNREQYF
clone size: NA; V gene: TRBV19; CDR3 protein: CASTGGLQPQYF
clone size: NA; V gene: TRBV18; CDR3 protein: CASSRRQGDGYTF
clone size: NA; V gene: TRBV7-9; CDR3 protein: CASSEGLTYEQYF
clone size: NA; V gene: TRBV2; CDR3 protein: CASMTGDSNQPQHF
clone size: NA; V gene: TRBV7-2; CDR3 protein: CASSVPSGSPHEQYF
clone size: NA; V gene: TRBV7-2; CDR3 protein: CASVVAGGSGANVLTF